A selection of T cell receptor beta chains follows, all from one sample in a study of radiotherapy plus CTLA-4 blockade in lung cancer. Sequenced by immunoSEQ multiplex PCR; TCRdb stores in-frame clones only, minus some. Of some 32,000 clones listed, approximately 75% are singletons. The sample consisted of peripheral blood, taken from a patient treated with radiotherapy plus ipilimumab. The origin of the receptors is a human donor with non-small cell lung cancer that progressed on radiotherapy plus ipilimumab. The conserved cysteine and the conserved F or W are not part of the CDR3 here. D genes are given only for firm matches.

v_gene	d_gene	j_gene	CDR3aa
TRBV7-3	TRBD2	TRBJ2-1	ASSLRPSGGANEQF
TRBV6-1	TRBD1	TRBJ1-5	ASTTGNNQPQH
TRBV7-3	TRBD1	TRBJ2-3	ASSSGQSTDTQY
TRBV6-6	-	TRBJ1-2	ASSHEPQSYGYT
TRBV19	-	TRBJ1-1	ASWRPGLNTEAF
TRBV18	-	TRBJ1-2	ASSPREFNYGYT
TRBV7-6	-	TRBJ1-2	ASSLAPSNYGYT
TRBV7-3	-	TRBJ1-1	ASKLQEINTEAF
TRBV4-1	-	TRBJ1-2	ASSQDPQNYGYT
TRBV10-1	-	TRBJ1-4	ASSEGGEKLF
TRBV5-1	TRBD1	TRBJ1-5	ASSPGTGIQPQH